This TCR beta chain is from a study of Ad26.COV2.S vaccination and SARS-CoV-2 variants. Study-level information: Enrolled in COV1001, the donor was in the Ad26.COV2.S trial arm, which received the vaccine. Study conclusions and caveats: TCR breadth and depth estimates may have understated total T cell responses.

Comment on this clone: Its antigen is not known.

Specified treatment: approximately 18 received Ad26.COV2.S at low or high dose, single or two shots; about 5 received placebo; per-sample allocation not given. Vaccine and placebo recipients were sampled on day 63 after the first injection. An 18-55-year-old adult in Boston served as donor. V was pared by 2 bases and J by 11 bases, with 8 bases of the junction left unmatched. Looked up from germline, CDR1 is SEHNR and CDR2 is FQNEAQ (reference sequence). The CDR3 runs 14 residues. TCRdb's table, derived via immunoSEQ multiplex PCR, lists solely in-frame clones and lacks some. The profile shows about 680,000 clones, roughly 90% of them singletons.

This chain links TRBV7-9 with TRBJ1-4; 7 bases line up with TRBD1. The source material was peripheral blood, sampled in a trial of Ad26.COV2.S vaccine versus placebo. This receptor was obtained from a person aged 18-60 years who received the Ad26.COV2.S COVID-19 vaccine or a placebo. CDR3 loop: CASSLLTGEDKLFF. The CDR3 DNA follows: TGTGCCAGCAGCTTACTAACAGGGGAGGATAAACTGTTTTTT. Looking up the rest from reference TRBV7-9 and TRBJ1-4 gives the full variable domain: DTGVSQNPRHKITKRGQNVTFRCDPISEHNRLYWYRQTLGQGPEFLTYFQNEAQLEKSRLLSDRFSAERPKGSFSTLEIQRTEQGDSAMYLCASSLLTGEDKLFFGSGTQLSVL.